The 28 T cell receptor beta chains presented below share a single source sample, sequenced in a study of beta chain features in type 1 diabetes. Reverse transcription of all isolated RNA meant that expressed TCRB transcripts were sequenced. Generated by immunoSEQ multiplex PCR, the TCRdb table keeps only in-frame clones and is missing some. The data show hundreds of thousands of clones, about 14% seen once. The specimen was naive CD4+ T cells from blood. The origin of the receptors is a man aged 18 to 35 in good health.

The chain carries TRBV10-2 and TRBJ2-7; TRBD2 aligns across 10 bases. Germline CDR1 WSHSY, CDR2 SAAADI. This CDR3 has 14 amino acids. V was pared by 7 bases and J by 4 bases, with 7 bases of the junction left unmatched. The CDR3 is CASKPSGGVYEQYF. For the CDR3, the DNA is TGCGCCAGCAAACCCAGCGGGGGGGTGTACGAGCAGTACTTC.

The chain is built from TRBV25-1 and TRBJ1-1; the D gene is possibly TRBD1 (5 bases). CDR3 length: 14 amino acids. Trimming pared 7 bases from V and 2 bases from J, leaving 14 bases between. Germline CDR1 MGHDK, CDR2 SYGVNS. For the CDR3, the DNA is TGTGCCAGCAAAGGGGACCGAACAAACACTGAAGCTTTCTTT. This codes for CASKGDRTNTEAFF.

The J gene is TRBJ2-7, the V gene TRBV27; TRBD2 is a possible D gene (5 bases). V was cut by 3 bases and J by 2 bases, with 14 bases left in between. The CDR3 runs 15 residues. Per the germline V gene, CDR1 is MNHEY and CDR2 is SMNVEV (reference sequence). This CDR3 reads CASSFSRAAPYEQYF. In DNA form, the CDR3 reads TGTGCCAGCAGTTTCTCGAGGGCCGCCCCCTACGAGCAGTACTTC.

This clone occurred a few times. The chain couples TRBV28 to TRBJ2-1, with 8 bases matching TRBD1. CDR1 is MDHEN and CDR2 is SYDVKM in the germline V gene. The CDR3 loop spans 13 amino acids. Losses at the gene ends were 10 bases for V and 2 bases for J; bases not matched to a gene: 4. CDR3 residues: CATLGQAYNEQFF. The CDR3 DNA follows: TGTGCCACCCTGGGACAGGCCTACAATGAGCAGTTCTTC.

The V and J genes are TRBV7-9 and TRBJ2-1, with 9 bases fitting TRBD2. Trimming took 4 bases from V and 7 from J; bases not matched to a gene: 11. CDR1 is SEHNR, CDR2 FQNEAQ, per germline (reference sequence). The CDR3 covers 16 residues. CDR3 nucleotides: TGTGCCAGCAGCTCCCTGGGTAGCGGGAGTAAAAATGAGCAGTTCTTC. Translated: CASSSLGSGSKNEQFF.

This chain connects TRBV20-1 to TRBJ1-2; no clear D. The V end lost 3 bases, the J end lost 6 bases, and 8 bases lay between the germline ends. The CDR3 runs to 11 residues. Looked up from germline, CDR1 is DFQATT and CDR2 is SNEGSKA (reference sequence). Here the CDR3 DNA reads TGCAGTGCTAGTAGAGAAGATGGCTACACCTTC. This codes for CSASREDGYTF.

This clone has a handful of counts. This chain connects TRBV19 to TRBJ1-2, with a possible D match to TRBD1 (6 bases). Trimming stripped 6 bases from V and 10 bases from J, with 15 bases between. This CDR3 has 12 amino acids. The germline gives CDR1 LNHDA, CDR2 SQIVND (reference sequence). The CDR3 sequence is CASRTIDRIYTF. The DNA of the CDR3 is TGTGCCAGTAGGACCATAGACAGGATCTACACCTTC. Using reference TRBV19 and TRBJ1-2 for the parts outside the CDR3, the full variable domain is DGGITQSPKYLFRKEGQNVTLSCEQNLNHDAMYWYRQDPGQGLRLIYYSQIVNDFQKGDIAEGYSVSREKKESFPLTVTSAQKNPTAFYLCASRTIDRIYTFGSGTRLTVV.

The gene calls are TRBV30 and TRBJ2-1, with 15 bases lining up with TRBD2. The germline gives CDR1 GTSNPN, CDR2 SVGIG (reference sequence). This CDR3 has 16 amino acids. The trim removed 4 bases at V and 4 bases at J, leaving 5 bases unmatched. In DNA form, the CDR3 reads TGTGCCTGGAAGGGACTAGCGGGGGGCTGGTACAATGAGCAGTTCTTC. It translates to CAWKGLAGGWYNEQFF.

This clone was picked up a small number of times. This sequence joins TRBV30 and TRBJ1-5; tentative D call: TRBD1 (5 bases). Germline V gene data show CDR1 as GTSNPN and CDR2 as SVGIG (reference sequence). The CDR3 is 13 amino acids. V was pared by 2 bases and J by 6 bases, with 11 bases between. In DNA form, the CDR3 reads TGTGCCTGGAGTCAAGGTGGGGGTCAGCCCCAGCATTTT. It is translated as CAWSQGGGQPQHF.

This clone showed up just a few times. V gene TRBV15 combines with J gene TRBJ2-3; 9 bases match TRBD2. V lost 4 bases and J lost 6; bases outside the gene matches: 11. Germline V gene data show CDR1 as LNHNV and CDR2 as YYDKDF (reference sequence). This CDR3 contains 16 residues. CDR3 sequence: CATSTAPELAGDTQYF. CDR3 coding DNA: TGTGCCACCAGCACCGCCCCGGAGCTAGCGGGGGATACGCAGTATTTT.

The J gene is TRBJ1-2, the V gene TRBV19; D is ambiguous. V was pared by 3 bases and J by 4 bases, with 9 bases between. CDR3 size: 13 residues. From germline, CDR1 is LNHDA and CDR2 SQIVND (reference sequence). Written as DNA, the CDR3 is TGTGCCAGTAGTATCGGACGGATCTATGGCTACACCTTC. It encodes CASSIGRIYGYTF.

V usage is TRBV7-9 and J usage is TRBJ1-5; 7 positions agree with TRBD1. V shed 4 bases and J 4 bases; nucleotides not matched to a gene: 1. The CDR3 is 13 residues long. Germline CDR1 and CDR2: SEHNR and FQNEAQ (reference sequence). The CDR3 DNA is TGTGCCAGCAGCTCGACAGGGAATCAGCCCCAGCATTTT. Amino acids: CASSSTGNQPQHF.

This clone was seen a handful of times. V is TRBV30 and J is TRBJ2-1; D is perhaps TRBD1 (6 bases). V was trimmed by 4 bases and J by 11 bases, leaving 18 bases between them. Germline CDR1 is GTSNPN and CDR2 is SVGIG (reference sequence). The CDR3 length is 13 residues. The CDR3 nucleotides are TGTGCCTGGAAAAGTCAGGGGATCGTAAAGCAGTTCTTC. This translates into CAWKSQGIVKQFF. Combining the CDR3 with reference TRBV30 and TRBJ2-1 gives the whole variable domain SQTIHQWPATLVQPVGSPLSLECTVEGTSNPNLYWYRQAAGRGLQLLFYSVGIGQISSEVPQNLSASRPQDRQFILSSKKLLLSDSGFYLCAWKSQGIVKQFFGPGTRLTVL.

This clone was counted a few times. The J gene is TRBJ1-1, the V gene TRBV7-2; D is unclear. Trimming stripped 1 base from V and 1 base from J, with 4 bases between. The CDR3 is 13 residues long. Germline CDR1 is SGHTA and CDR2 is FQGNSA. The CDR3 loop reads CASSLDPNTEAFF. The CDR3 nucleotides read TGTGCCAGCAGCTTAGACCCGAACACTGAAGCTTTCTTT.

There are a few counts of this clone. The chain joins TRBV28 to TRBJ2-5; D possibly uses TRBD1 or TRBD2 (6 bases each). V lost 6 bases and J 1 base, leaving 9 bases between the germline ends. Germline V CDR1 and CDR2: MDHEN, SYDVKM. This CDR3 region has 13 residues. The CDR3 sequence: CASSWGAQETQYF. The CDR3 DNA follows: TGTGCCAGCAGCTGGGGGGCCCAAGAGACCCAGTACTTC.

This clone was seen a few times. The chain couples TRBV15 to TRBJ1-2; TRBD1 agrees at 9 bases. In germline, CDR1 is LNHNV, CDR2 YYDKDF (reference sequence). The CDR3 totals 13 residues. J gave up 4 bases and V 10 bases, and 7 bases lay outside the gene matches. Here the CDR3 reads CASGTGRVYGYTF. Written as DNA, the CDR3 is TGTGCCAGCGGGACAGGGAGAGTCTATGGCTACACCTTC.

This clone has just a few counts. V usage is TRBV6-4 and J usage is TRBJ1-2; weak D call: TRBD1 (5 bases). Looked up from germline, CDR1 is MRHNA and CDR2 is SNTAGT. The V and J ends lost 3 bases and 5 bases respectively, with 10 bases between them. The length of the CDR3 is 13 residues. The CDR3 region is CASSDVAGYGYTF. As DNA, the CDR3 is TGTGCCAGCAGTGATGTTGCAGGGTATGGCTACACCTTC.

The rearrangement uses TRBV28 and TRBJ2-7, with 11 bases identical to TRBD1. Germline V gives CDR1 MDHEN, CDR2 SYDVKM. V gave up 8 bases and J gave up 7 bases; unmatched junction bases: 13. CDR3 length: 15 residues. The CDR3 protein is CASGASGQGAGEQYF. The CDR3 nucleotides read TGTGCCAGCGGCGCTTCCGGACAGGGGGCTGGGGAGCAGTACTTC.

There are a few counts of this clone. The rearrangement joins TRBV7-8 to TRBJ2-1, with D possibly TRBD1 on 7 matching bases. The CDR3 length is 16 residues. Per germline, CDR1 SGHVS and CDR2 FQNEAQ. V lost 5 bases, J lost 4 bases, and 18 bases lay in between. The CDR3 nucleotides read TGTGCCAGCAGCCCAGAGGGGGCGGGGATGTACAATGAGCAGTTCTTC. Amino acids: CASSPEGAGMYNEQFF.

The genes are TRBV28 and TRBJ2-3; 7 positions match TRBD1. After removal of 6 bases from V and 1 base from J, the junction contained 13 bases not matched to a gene. The CDR3 length is 17 residues. The germline V gene encodes CDR1 MDHEN and CDR2 SYDVKM. The CDR3 is CASSLRTGRGRTDTQYF. CDR3 coding DNA: TGTGCCAGCAGCCTACGGACAGGACGAGGACGCACAGATACGCAGTATTTT.

This clone has more than one count but fewer than ten. The chain joins TRBV25-1 to TRBJ1-2; 8 nucleotides line up with TRBD1. The CDR3 covers 18 residues. The V gene end was trimmed by 2 bases and the J gene end by 4 bases; junction bases not matched to a gene: 15. Germline V gives CDR1 MGHDK, CDR2 SYGVNS. The CDR3 coding sequence is TGTGCCAGCAGTGAAGACGACAGGGGTTTAGCTAACCCCTATGGCTACACCTTC. Its protein is CASSEDDRGLANPYGYTF.

The genes are TRBV10-3 and TRBJ2-3; 9 nucleotides line up with TRBD2. V shed 3 bases and J 1 base; nucleotides not matched to a gene: 5. This CDR3 region has 16 residues. In germline, CDR1 is ENHRY, CDR2 SYGVKD. DNA for the CDR3: TGTGCCATCAGTGATCGGGCGGGAGGGGGCACAGATACGCAGTATTTT. Translating gives CAISDRAGGGTDTQYF.

V is TRBV29-1 and J is TRBJ1-3; D uncertain. The CDR3 extends over 13 amino acids. Trimming cost V 0 bases and J 0 bases, with 3 bases left between them. Germline loops: CDR1 SQVTM, CDR2 ANQGSEA. The CDR3 region has the DNA TGCAGCGTTGAAGACGGCTCTGGAAACACCATATATTTT. It yields the protein CSVEDGSGNTIYF.

The rearrangement joins TRBV7-2 to TRBJ2-7, with D possibly matching TRBD1 (6 bases). The CDR3 has 14 amino acids. Between the trimmed V and J ends, which lost 5 bases and 1 base, there was a span of 12 bases. Germline values: CDR1 SGHTA, CDR2 FQGNSA. This CDR3 reads CASSPGTLSYEQYF. In DNA, the CDR3 is TGTGCCAGCAGCCCGGGGACATTGTCCTACGAGCAGTACTTC.

Here the CDR3 DNA reads TGTGCCAGCAGCTCCCTCCGGGACAGCTCCTACGAGCAGTACTTC. This sequence encodes CASSSLRDSSYEQYF. The chain combines TRBV7-9 with TRBJ2-7, with 7 bases matching TRBD1. Germline assignment: CDR1 SEHNR and CDR2 FQNEAQ (reference sequence). V lost 4 bases and J lost 0; bases outside the gene matches: 6. This CDR3 is built from 15 residues.

The V and J genes are TRBV5-6 and TRBJ1-2; the D gene is possibly TRBD1 (6 bases). Germline V gene sequence: CDR1 SGHDT, CDR2 YYEEEE. This CDR3 comprises 16 residues. With 5 bases removed from V and 4 bases from J, the gap between germline ends came to 21 bases. The CDR3, as DNA: TGTGCCAGCAGGATCGACAGGCTTGCTTACTTCTATGGCTACACCTTC. It yields the protein CASRIDRLAYFYGYTF. Looking up the rest from reference TRBV5-6 and TRBJ1-2 gives the full variable domain: DAGVTQSPTHLIKTRGQQVTLRCSPKSGHDTVSWYQQALGQGPQFIFQYYEEEERQRGNFPDRFSGHQFPNYSSELNVNALLLGDSALYLCASRIDRLAYFYGYTFGSGTRLTVV.

There are a few counts of this clone. The J gene is TRBJ2-5, the V gene TRBV16; no clear D gene. This CDR3 has 11 residues. V lost 2 bases to trimming and J lost 5 bases, with 3 bases between them. CDR1 KGHSY and CDR2 FQNENV come from the germline V gene. CDR3 sequence: CASSQVETQYF. DNA for the CDR3: TGTGCCAGCAGCCAAGTGGAGACCCAGTACTTC.

V gene TRBV7-2 combines with J gene TRBJ1-5, with D perhaps TRBD1 (5 bases). The V and J ends lost 5 bases and 6 bases respectively, with 8 bases between them. There are 12 residues in the CDR3. From germline, CDR1 is SGHTA and CDR2 FQGNSA. CDR3 bases: TGTGCCAGCAGCGTCGGGGGTCAGCCCCAGCATTTT. Residues: CASSVGGQPQHF.